In its sample, the clone carrying this T cell receptor beta chain was seen many times. These data are taken from a study of regulatory T cells in long-lasting Graves disease. Researchers made TCR beta libraries by using iRepertoire HTBI primers and running Arm-PCR on CDR3 regions. One entry per CDR3 protein, called by TCRdb with MiXCR from the multiplex PCR reads. The sample holds approximately 390,000 distinct CDR3 sequences, around 15% seen once. This sample's time point: newly diagnosed GD, antithyroid drugs for less than 3 months. PBMC RNA was the source of the TCR library. These records were also assigned to another study, of T cells in Graves' hyperthyroidism and ophthalmopathy. That source adds: Not enrolled were patients with uncontrolled infection, other autoimmune disease, pregnancy or lactation. First-round RT-PCR with HTBI primers amplified the TCR CDR3 region.

The TCR comes from a woman younger than 30 with Graves disease. Sequencing used peripheral blood mononuclear cells (PBMCs), obtained at new diagnosis, from a patient treated with antithyroid drugs.

CDR3 DNA sequence: TGCAGTGCTAGCCCCGGGCCTCGCGCCACAGATACGCAGTATTTT. This sequence encodes CSASPGPRATDTQYF. The chain uses TRBV20-1 and TRBJ2-3, with D unclear. The germline V and J ends were trimmed by 3 bases and 2 bases, with 15 bases remaining between them. CDR3 length: 15 amino acids. Looked up from germline, CDR1 is DFQATT and CDR2 is SNEGSKA (reference sequence).